The rows below give T cell receptor beta chains drawn from one sample of a study of identical twins. TCRdb ran MiXCR on the 5' RACE reads and lists one entry per CDR3 protein. The sample includes roughly 490,000 distinct CDR3 sequences, approximately 15% of them seen just once. This sample also belongs to another study, concerning yellow fever vaccine responses in identical twins.

The sequenced material came from CD4+ T cells sorted from blood. The receptor set was obtained from a woman aged 18-30 years in good health. Each CDR3 is given with its conserved first and last residue. The D gene is left open where the match is weak. Clone size is given for some rows only: seen once, a few or many times, or a class if the clone is expanded.

j_call clone_size d_call v_call cdr3_nt cdr3_aa
TRBJ2-7 - - TRBV7-9 TGTGCCAGCGGATCGGCTTCCGAGCAGTACTTC CASGSASEQYF
TRBJ1-6 - - TRBV30 TGTGCCTGGAGTCGGGGCGGGGGCCTCGATAATTCACCCCTCCACTTT CAWSRGGGLDNSPLHF
TRBJ2-3 - - TRBV5-4 TGTGCCAGCAGCTTGGAGAGTAGGGGGGTCACAGATACGCAGTATTTT CASSLESRGVTDTQYF
TRBJ2-1 few TRBD2 TRBV27 TGTGCCAGCAGTCCTGGGACTAGCGGGGGGGCTGTGGATGAGCAGTTCTTC CASSPGTSGGAVDEQFF
TRBJ2-7 - TRBD2 TRBV20-1 TGCAGTGCTAGAAGGGCTAGCGGGACCTCCAGAGCCTACGAGCAGTACTTC CSARRASGTSRAYEQYF
TRBJ2-6 - TRBD2 TRBV6-2/TRBV6-3 TGTGCCAGCAGCGGACTAGCGGTCTCTGGGGCCAACGTCCTGACTTTC CASSGLAVSGANVLTF
TRBJ2-3 many TRBD2 TRBV3-1 TGTGCCAGCAGCCCGCCTTGGACTAGCGGGAGTTATACGCAGTATTTT CASSPPWTSGSYTQYF
TRBJ2-7 - - TRBV3-1 TGTGCCAGCAGCCAGACCCTCTACGAGCAGTACTTC CASSQTLYEQYF
TRBJ2-7 - TRBD2 TRBV3-1 TGTGCCAGCAGCCAGGCTAGCGGGGCCTCCTACGAGCAGTACTTC CASSQASGASYEQYF
TRBJ2-4 - - TRBV12-3/TRBV12-4 TGTGCCAGCAGTTCACCTTGGAGAGCCAAAAACATTCAGTACTTC CASSSPWRAKNIQYF
TRBJ2-5 many TRBD1 TRBV12-3/TRBV12-4 TGTGCCAGCAGACCCCGGGGGACAGGGGGCTTGTGGGAGACCCAGTACTTC CASRPRGTGGLWETQYF
TRBJ2-5 few TRBD1 TRBV4-2 TGTGCCAGCAGCCAAGGGGACAGGGGGTTTCAAGAGACCCAGTACTTC CASSQGDRGFQETQYF
TRBJ2-3 - TRBD2 TRBV6-5 TGTGCCAGCAGTTACTCGGGAGCGGGATCAGATACGCAGTATTTT CASSYSGAGSDTQYF
TRBJ2-3 - - TRBV10-3 TGTGCCATCAGTGAAGGCCAGACGGATACGCAGTATTTT CAISEGQTDTQYF
TRBJ1-2 - - TRBV27 TGTGCCAGCAGCCCTTTTTTCACGGGGGTATCAGATGGCTACACCTTC CASSPFFTGVSDGYTF
TRBJ1-6 - TRBD1 TRBV2 TGTGCCAGCAGGGGAGACAGGGTTTCACCCCTCCACTTT CASRGDRVSPLHF
TRBJ2-1 few TRBD1 TRBV30 TGTGCCTGGACAGGGGGCGATGAGCAGTTCTTC CAWTGGDEQFF
TRBJ2-7 - TRBD1 TRBV18 TGTGCCAGCTCATACTCCCGGACAGGCTCCTACGAGCAGTACTTC CASSYSRTGSYEQYF
TRBJ1-2 many TRBD1 TRBV12-3/TRBV12-4 TGTGCCAGCAGCCCCCAGGGGGACTATGGCTACACCTTC CASSPQGDYGYTF
TRBJ2-2 many - TRBV3-1 TGTGCCAGCAACCGTGGGGATCGCACCGGGGAGCTGTTTTTT CASNRGDRTGELFF
TRBJ2-1 - TRBD1 TRBV4-3 TGCGCCAGCAGCCAGGGACAGGGTCTCTCTGAGCAGTTCTTC CASSQGQGLSEQFF
TRBJ1-6 few TRBD1 TRBV15 TGTGCCACCAGCAGTAAGGGACAGGGGATCTCCTATAATTCACCCCTCCACTTT CATSSKGQGISYNSPLHF
TRBJ2-7 many - TRBV20-1 TGCAGTGCGCTGGACAGACCGGGAGGCGAGCAGTACTTC CSALDRPGGEQYF
TRBJ2-3 few - TRBV20-1 TGCAGTCCCTCGGATCCTAGCACAGATACGCAGTATTTT CSPSDPSTDTQYF